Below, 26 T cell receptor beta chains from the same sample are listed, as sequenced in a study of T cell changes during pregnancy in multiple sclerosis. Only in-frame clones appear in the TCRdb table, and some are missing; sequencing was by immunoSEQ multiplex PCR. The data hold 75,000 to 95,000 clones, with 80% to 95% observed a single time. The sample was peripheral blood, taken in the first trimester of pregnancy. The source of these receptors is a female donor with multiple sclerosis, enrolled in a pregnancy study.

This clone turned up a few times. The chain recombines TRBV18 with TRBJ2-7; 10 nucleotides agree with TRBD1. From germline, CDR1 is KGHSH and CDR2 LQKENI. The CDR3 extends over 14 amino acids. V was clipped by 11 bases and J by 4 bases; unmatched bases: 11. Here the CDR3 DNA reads TGTGCCGGATACGGGGGGACAGGGGAATACGAGCAGTACTTC. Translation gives CAGYGGTGEYEQYF.

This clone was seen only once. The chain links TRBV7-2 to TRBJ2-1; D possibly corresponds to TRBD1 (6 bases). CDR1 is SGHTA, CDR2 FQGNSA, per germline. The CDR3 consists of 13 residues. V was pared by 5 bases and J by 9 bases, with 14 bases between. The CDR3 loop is CASSPRDNSEQFF. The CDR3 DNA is TGTGCCAGCAGCCCAAGGGACAACAGTGAGCAGTTCTTC.

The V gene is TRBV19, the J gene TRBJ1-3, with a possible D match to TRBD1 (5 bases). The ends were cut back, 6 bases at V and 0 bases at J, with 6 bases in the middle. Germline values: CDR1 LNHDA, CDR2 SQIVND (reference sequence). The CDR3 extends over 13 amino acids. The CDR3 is CASSTGSGNTIYF. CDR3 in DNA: TGTGCCAGTAGCACAGGCTCTGGAAACACCATATATTTT.

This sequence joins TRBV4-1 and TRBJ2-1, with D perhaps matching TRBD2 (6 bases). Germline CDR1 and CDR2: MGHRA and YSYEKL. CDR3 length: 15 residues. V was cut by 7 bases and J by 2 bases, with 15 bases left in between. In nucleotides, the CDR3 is TGCGCCAGCAAGTCTCTCGGGACTCCCTACAATGAGCAGTTCTTC. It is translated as CASKSLGTPYNEQFF.

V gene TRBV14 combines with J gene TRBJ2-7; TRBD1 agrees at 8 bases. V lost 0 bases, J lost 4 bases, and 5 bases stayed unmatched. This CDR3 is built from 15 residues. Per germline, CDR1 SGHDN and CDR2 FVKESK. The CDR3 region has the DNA TGTGCCAGCAGCCAAGAAGACAGGGGATGGTACGAGCAGTACTTC. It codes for CASSQEDRGWYEQYF. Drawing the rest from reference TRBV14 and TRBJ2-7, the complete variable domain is EAGVTQFPSHSVIEKGQTVTLRCDPISGHDNLYWYRRVMGKEIKFLLHFVKESKQDESGMPNNRFLAERTGGTYSTLKVQPAELEDSGVYFCASSQEDRGWYEQYFGPGTRLTVT.

The CDR3 nucleotides are TGCAGCGTGACTAGCGGGTGGGAGCAGTACTTC. The encoded protein is CSVTSGWEQYF. The chain has TRBV29-1 and TRBJ2-7; TRBD2 agrees at 10 bases. This CDR3 contains 11 residues. Looked up from germline, CDR1 is SQVTM and CDR2 is ANQGSEA. V shed 6 bases, J shed 7 bases, and the junction held 3 bases outside the gene matches.

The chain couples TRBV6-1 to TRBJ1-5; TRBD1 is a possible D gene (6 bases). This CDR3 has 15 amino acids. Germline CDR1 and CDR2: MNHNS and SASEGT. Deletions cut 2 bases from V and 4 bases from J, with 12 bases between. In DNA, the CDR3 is TGTGCCAGCAGTGAATGGGGAGGGGGTAATCAGCCCCAGCATTTT. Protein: CASSEWGGGNQPQHF.

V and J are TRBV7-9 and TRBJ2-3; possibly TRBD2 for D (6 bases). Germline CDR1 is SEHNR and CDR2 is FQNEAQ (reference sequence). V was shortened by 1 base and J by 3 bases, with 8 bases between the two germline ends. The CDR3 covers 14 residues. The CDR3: CASSLEGRTDTQYF. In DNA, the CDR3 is TGTGCCAGCAGCTTAGAGGGGAGGACAGATACGCAGTATTTT.

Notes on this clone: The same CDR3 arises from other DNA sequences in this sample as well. CDR3 nucleotide sequence: TGCGCCAGCAGCTTGGGAGCTGAAGCTTTCTTT. It encodes CASSLGAEAFF. The V gene is TRBV5-1, the J gene TRBJ1-1; D remains unclear. V was shortened by 0 bases and J by 6 bases, with 3 bases between the two germline ends. Germline CDR1 SGHRS, CDR2 YFSETQ. The CDR3 consists of 11 residues.

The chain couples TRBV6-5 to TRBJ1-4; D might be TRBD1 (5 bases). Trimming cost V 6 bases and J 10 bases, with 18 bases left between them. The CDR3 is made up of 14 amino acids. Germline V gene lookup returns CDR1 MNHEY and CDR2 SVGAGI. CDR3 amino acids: CASSPGVPGGKLFF. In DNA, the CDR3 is TGTGCCAGCAGCCCGGGGGTGCCGGGCGGAAAACTGTTTTTT.

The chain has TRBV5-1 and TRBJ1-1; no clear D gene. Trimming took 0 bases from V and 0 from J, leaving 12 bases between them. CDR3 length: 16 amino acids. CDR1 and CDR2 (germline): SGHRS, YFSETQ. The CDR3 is CASSLGQVYMNTEAFF. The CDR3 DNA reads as TGCGCCAGCAGCTTGGGGCAGGTCTACATGAACACTGAAGCTTTCTTT. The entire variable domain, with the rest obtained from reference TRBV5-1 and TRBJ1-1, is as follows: KAGVTQTPRYLIKTRGQQVTLSCSPISGHRSVSWYQQTPGQGLQFLFEYFSETQRNKGNFPGRFSGRQFSNSRSEMNVSTLELGDSALYLCASSLGQVYMNTEAFFGQGTRLTVV.

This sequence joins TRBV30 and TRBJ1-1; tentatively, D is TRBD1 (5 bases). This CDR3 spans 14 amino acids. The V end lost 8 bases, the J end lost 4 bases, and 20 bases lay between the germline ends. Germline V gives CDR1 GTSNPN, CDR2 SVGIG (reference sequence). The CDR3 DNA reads TGTGCCGGAAATAATGCGGGGCGTCGCACTGAAGCTTTCTTT. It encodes CAGNNAGRRTEAFF.

This CDR3 reads CASSLGAKEGHWGYTF. CDR3 bases: TGTGCCAGCAGCTTAGGTGCGAAGGAGGGCCACTGGGGCTACACCTTC. The chain uses TRBV7-2 and TRBJ1-2; D gene uncertain. V was cut by 1 base and J by 8 bases, with 20 bases left in between. This CDR3 comprises 16 residues. Germline CDR1 reads SGHTA; CDR2 reads FQGNSA. Variable domain in full (rest from reference TRBV7-2 and TRBJ1-2): GAGVSQSPSNKVTEKGKDVELRCDPISGHTALYWYRQSLGQGLEFLIYFQGNSAPDKSGLPSDRFSAERTGGSVSTLTIQRTQQEDSAVYLCASSLGAKEGHWGYTFGSGTRLTVV.

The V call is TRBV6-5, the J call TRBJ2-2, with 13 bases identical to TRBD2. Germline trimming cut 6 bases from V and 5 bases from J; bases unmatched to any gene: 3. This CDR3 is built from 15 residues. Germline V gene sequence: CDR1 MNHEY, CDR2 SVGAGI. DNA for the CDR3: TGTGCCAGCAGCTCGGGACTAGCGGGAACCGGGGAGCTGTTTTTT. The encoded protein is CASSSGLAGTGELFF.

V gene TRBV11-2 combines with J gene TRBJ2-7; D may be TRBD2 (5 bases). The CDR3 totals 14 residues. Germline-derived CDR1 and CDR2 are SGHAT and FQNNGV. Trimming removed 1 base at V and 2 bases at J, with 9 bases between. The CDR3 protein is CASSLAGKPYEQYF. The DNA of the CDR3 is TGTGCCAGCAGCTTAGCCGGGAAACCCTACGAGCAGTACTTC.

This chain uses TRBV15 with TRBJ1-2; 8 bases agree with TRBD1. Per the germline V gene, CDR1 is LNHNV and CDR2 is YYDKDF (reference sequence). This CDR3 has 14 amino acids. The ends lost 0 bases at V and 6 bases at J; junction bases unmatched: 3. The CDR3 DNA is TGTGCCACCAGCAGAGATGACAGGGGCGATGGCTACACCTTC. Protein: CATSRDDRGDGYTF.

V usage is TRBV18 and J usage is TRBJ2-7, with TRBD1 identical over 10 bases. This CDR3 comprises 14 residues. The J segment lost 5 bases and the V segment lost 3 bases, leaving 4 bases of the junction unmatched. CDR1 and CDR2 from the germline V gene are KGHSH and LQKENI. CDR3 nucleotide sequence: TGTGCCAGCTCACCGGGGGACAGGGGAAACGAGCAGTACTTC. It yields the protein CASSPGDRGNEQYF.

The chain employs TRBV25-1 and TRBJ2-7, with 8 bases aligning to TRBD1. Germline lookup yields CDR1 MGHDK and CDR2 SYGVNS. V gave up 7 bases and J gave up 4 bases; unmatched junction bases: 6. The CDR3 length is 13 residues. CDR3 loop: CASIGGTGYEQYF. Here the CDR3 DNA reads TGTGCCAGCATAGGTGGGACAGGTTACGAGCAGTACTTC.

CDR3 sequence reads: CASSEVRTDSNIQYF. As DNA, the CDR3 is TGTGCCAGCAGTGAAGTCAGGACAGACTCAAACATTCAGTACTTC. The V call is TRBV2, the J call TRBJ2-4; weak D call: TRBD1 (6 bases). Germline V gives CDR1 SNHLY, CDR2 FYNNEI. The CDR3 extends over 15 amino acids. V was pared by 1 base and J by 6 bases, with 13 bases between.

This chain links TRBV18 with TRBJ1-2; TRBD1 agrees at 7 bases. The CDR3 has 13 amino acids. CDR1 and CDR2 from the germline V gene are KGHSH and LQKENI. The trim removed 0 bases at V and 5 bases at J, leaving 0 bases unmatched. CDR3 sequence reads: CASSPPTGYGYTF. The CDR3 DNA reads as TGTGCCAGCTCACCACCGACAGGGTATGGCTACACCTTC.

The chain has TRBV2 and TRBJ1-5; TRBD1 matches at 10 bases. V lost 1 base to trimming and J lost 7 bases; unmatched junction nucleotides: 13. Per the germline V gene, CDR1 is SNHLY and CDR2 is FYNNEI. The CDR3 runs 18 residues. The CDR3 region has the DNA TGTGCCAGCAGTGAAGAGGTGACAGGGGGCGCAGACTTCCAGCCCCAGCATTTT. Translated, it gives CASSEEVTGGADFQPQHF. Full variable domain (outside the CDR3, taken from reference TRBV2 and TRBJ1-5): EPEVTQTPSHQVTQMGQEVILRCVPISNHLYFYWYRQILGQKVEFLVSFYNNEISEKSEIFDDQFSVERPDGSNFTLKIRSTKLEDSAMYFCASSEEVTGGADFQPQHFGDGTRLSIL.

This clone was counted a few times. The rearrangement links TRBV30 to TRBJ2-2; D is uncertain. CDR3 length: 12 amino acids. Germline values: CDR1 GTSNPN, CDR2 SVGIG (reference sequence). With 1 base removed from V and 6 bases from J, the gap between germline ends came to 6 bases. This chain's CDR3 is CAWSGQAGELFF. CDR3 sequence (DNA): TGTGCCTGGAGTGGTCAGGCCGGGGAGCTGTTTTTT. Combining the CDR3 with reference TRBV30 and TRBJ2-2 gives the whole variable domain SQTIHQWPATLVQPVGSPLSLECTVEGTSNPNLYWYRQAAGRGLQLLFYSVGIGQISSEVPQNLSASRPQDRQFILSSKKLLLSDSGFYLCAWSGQAGELFFGEGSRLTVL.

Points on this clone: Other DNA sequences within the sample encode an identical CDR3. The chain's CDR3 is CASRSGLASYEQYF. The CDR3 coding sequence is TGTGCCAGCAGATCGGGACTAGCCTCCTACGAGCAGTACTTC. The chain recombines TRBV7-9 with TRBJ2-7, with 9 positions matching TRBD2. V lost 6 bases, J lost 0 bases, and 3 bases stayed unmatched. CDR1 SEHNR and CDR2 FQNEAQ come from the germline V gene (reference sequence). This CDR3 spans 14 amino acids.

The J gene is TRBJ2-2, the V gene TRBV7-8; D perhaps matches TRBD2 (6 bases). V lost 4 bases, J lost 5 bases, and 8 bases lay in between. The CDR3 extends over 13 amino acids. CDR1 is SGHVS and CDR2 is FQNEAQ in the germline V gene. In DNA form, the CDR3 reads TGTGCCAGCAGCTCGGAGGGGACCGGGGAGCTGTTTTTT. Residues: CASSSEGTGELFF.

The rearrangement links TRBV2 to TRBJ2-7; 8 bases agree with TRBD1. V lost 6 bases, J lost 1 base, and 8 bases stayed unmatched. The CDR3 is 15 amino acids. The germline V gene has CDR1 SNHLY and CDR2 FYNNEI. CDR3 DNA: TGTGCCAGCAGCTCAATCGGACAGGGTTCCTACGAGCAGTACTTC. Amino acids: CASSSIGQGSYEQYF.

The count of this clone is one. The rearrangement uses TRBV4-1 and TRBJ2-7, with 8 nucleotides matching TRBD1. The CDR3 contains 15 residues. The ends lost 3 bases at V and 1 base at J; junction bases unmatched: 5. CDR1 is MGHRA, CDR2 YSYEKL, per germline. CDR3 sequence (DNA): TGCGCCAGCAGCCAGGGACAGGATGTTTCCTACGAGCAGTACTTC. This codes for CASSQGQDVSYEQYF.